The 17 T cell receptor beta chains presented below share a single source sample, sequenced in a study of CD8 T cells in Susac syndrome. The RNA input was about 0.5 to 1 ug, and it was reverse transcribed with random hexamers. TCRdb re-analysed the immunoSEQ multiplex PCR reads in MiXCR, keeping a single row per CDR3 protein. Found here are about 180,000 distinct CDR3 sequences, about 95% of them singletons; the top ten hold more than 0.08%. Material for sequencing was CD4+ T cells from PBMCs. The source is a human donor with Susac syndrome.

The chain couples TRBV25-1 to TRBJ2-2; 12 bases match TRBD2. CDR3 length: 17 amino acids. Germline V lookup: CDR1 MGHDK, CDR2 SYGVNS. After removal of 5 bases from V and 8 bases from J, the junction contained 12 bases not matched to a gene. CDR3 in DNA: TGTGCCAGCAGTCCAACTAGCGGGGGGTCCTTAGGTGGGGAGCTGTTTTTT. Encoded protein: CASSPTSGGSLGGELFF. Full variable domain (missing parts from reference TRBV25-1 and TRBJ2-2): EADIYQTPRYLVIGTGKKITLECSQTMGHDKMYWYQQDPGMELHLIHYSYGVNSTEKGDLSSESTVSRIRTEHFPLTLESARPSHTSQYLCASSPTSGGSLGGELFFGEGSRLTVL.

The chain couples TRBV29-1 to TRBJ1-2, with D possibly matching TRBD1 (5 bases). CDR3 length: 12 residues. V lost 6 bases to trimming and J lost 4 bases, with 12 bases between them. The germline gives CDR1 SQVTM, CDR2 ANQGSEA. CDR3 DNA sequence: TGCAGCGTGGGTACGGGGCCCTATGGCTACACCTTC. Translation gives CSVGTGPYGYTF.

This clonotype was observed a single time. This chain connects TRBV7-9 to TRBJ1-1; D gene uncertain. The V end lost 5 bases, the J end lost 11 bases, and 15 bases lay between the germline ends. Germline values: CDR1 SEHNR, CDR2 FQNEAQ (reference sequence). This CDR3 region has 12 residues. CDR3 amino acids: CASSIGPSWAFF. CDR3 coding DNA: TGTGCCAGCAGCATAGGCCCGTCTTGGGCTTTCTTT.

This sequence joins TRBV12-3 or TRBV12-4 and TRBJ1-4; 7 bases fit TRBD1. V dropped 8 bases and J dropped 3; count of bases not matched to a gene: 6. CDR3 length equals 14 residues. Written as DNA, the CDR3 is TGTGCCAGCCGGAGGGGGCAAGCTAATGAAAAACTGTTTTTT. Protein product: CASRRGQANEKLFF.

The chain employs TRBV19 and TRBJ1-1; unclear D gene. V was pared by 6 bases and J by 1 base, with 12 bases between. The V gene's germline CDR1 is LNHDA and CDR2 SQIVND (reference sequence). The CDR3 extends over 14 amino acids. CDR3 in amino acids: CASSRTERNTEAFF. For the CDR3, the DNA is TGTGCCAGTAGCAGGACGGAGAGGAACACTGAAGCTTTCTTT.

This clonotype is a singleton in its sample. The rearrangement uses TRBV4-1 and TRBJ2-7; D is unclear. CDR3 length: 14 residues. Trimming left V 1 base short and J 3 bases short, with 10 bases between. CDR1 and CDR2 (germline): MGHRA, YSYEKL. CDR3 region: CASSQGLGGYEQYF. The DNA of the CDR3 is TGCGCCAGCAGCCAAGGTTTAGGTGGCTACGAGCAGTACTTC.

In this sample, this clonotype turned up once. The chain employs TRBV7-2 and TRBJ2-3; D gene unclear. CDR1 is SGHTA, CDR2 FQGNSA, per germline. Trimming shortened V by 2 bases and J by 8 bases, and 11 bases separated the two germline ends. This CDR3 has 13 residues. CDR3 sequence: CASSLTLSGTQYF. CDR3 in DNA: TGTGCCAGCAGCTTAACGCTATCCGGTACGCAGTATTTT.

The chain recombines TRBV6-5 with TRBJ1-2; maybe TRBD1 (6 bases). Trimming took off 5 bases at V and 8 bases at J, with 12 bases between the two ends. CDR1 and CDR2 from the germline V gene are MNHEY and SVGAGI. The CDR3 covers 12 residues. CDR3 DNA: TGTGCCAGCAGTGCGACAGGCTGGGGCTACACCTTC. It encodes CASSATGWGYTF.

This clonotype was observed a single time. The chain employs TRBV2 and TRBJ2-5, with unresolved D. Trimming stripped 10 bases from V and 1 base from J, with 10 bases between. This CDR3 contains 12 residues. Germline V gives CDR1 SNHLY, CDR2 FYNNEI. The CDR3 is CATTPFQETQYF. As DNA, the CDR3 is TGTGCCACGACTCCATTCCAAGAGACCCAGTACTTC.

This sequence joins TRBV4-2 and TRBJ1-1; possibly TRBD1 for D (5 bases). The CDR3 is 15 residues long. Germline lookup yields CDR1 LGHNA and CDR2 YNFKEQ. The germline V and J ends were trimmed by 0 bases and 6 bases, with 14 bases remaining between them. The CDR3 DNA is TGTGCCAGCAGCCAAGATGCTTGGGGGATCGCTGAAGCTTTCTTT. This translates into CASSQDAWGIAEAFF.

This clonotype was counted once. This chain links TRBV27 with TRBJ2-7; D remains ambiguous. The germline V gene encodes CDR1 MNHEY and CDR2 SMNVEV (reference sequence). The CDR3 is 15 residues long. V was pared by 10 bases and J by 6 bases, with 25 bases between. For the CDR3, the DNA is TGTGCCACAAAAGATGAGGTTCAGCTCCCCGGCGAGCAGTACTTC. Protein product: CATKDEVQLPGEQYF.

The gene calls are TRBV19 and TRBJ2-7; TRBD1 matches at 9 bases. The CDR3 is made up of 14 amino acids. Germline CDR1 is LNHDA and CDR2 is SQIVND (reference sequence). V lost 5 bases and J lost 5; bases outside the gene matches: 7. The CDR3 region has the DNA TGTGCCAGTAGTCCGGGACAGGGTCCTCACGAGCAGTACTTC. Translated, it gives CASSPGQGPHEQYF.

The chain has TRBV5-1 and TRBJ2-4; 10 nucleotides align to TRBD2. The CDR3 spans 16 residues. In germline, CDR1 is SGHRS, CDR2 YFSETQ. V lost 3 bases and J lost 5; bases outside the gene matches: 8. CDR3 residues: CASSYSGGTPENIQYF. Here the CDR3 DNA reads TGCGCCAGCAGCTATAGCGGGGGGACGCCTGAAAACATTCAGTACTTC.

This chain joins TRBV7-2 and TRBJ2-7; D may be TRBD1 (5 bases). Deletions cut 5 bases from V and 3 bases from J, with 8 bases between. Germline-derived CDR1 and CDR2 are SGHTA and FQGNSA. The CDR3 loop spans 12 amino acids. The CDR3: CASSQTDYEQYF. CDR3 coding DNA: TGTGCCAGCAGCCAGACAGACTACGAGCAGTACTTC.

The CDR3 nucleotides read TGTGCCAGCAGCGTAGATGGAGTTTACAATGAGCAGTTCTTC. The encoded protein is CASSVDGVYNEQFF. The chain employs TRBV9 and TRBJ2-1; D remains unclear. CDR1 is SGDLS, CDR2 YYNGEE, per germline. V was trimmed by 0 bases and J by 4 bases, leaving 8 bases between them. CDR3 size: 14 residues.

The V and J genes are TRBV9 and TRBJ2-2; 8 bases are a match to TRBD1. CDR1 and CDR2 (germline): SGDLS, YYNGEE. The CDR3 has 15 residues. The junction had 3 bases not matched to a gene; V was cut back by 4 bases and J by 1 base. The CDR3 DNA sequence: TGTGCCAGCAGCATCGGGACAGGGAACACCGGGGAGCTGTTTTTT. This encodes CASSIGTGNTGELFF.

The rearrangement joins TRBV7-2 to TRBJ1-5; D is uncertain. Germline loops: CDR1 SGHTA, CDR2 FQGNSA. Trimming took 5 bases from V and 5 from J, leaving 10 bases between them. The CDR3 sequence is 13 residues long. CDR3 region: CASSRRIHQPQHF. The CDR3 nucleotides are TGTGCCAGCAGCCGGAGGATCCATCAGCCCCAGCATTTT.